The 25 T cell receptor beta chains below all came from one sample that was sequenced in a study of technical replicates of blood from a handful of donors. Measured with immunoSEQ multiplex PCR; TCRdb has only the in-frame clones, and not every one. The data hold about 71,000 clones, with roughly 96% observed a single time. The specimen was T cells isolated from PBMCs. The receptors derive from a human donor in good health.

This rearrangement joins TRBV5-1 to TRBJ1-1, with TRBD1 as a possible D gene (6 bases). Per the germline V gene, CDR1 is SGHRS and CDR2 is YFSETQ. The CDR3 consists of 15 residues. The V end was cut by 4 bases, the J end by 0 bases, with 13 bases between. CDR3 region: CASSGEGGMNTEAFF. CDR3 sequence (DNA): TGCGCCAGCAGCGGAGAAGGGGGAATGAACACTGAAGCTTTCTTT.

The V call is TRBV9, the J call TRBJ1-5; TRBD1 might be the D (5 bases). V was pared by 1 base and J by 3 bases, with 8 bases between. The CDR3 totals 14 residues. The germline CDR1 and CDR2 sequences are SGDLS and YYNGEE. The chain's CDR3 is CASSVSGNNQPQHF. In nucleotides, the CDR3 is TGTGCCAGCAGCGTATCAGGGAACAATCAGCCCCAGCATTTT.

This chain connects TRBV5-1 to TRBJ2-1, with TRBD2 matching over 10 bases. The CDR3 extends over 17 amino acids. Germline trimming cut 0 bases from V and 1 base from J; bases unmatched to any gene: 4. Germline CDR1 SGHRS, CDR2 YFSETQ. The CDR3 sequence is CASSLEPAGGSYNEQFF. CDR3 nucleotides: TGCGCCAGCAGCTTGGAACCAGCGGGAGGGTCCTACAATGAGCAGTTCTTC.

The CDR3 region is CASRGRGLAGELFF. CDR3 DNA: TGTGCCAGCAGGGGAAGGGGTCTCGCCGGGGAGCTGTTTTTT. The chain has TRBV28 and TRBJ2-2; weak D call: TRBD1 (5 bases). CDR1 is MDHEN and CDR2 is SYDVKM in the germline V gene. CDR3 length: 14 residues. V gave up 6 bases and J gave up 6 bases, with 14 bases separating them.

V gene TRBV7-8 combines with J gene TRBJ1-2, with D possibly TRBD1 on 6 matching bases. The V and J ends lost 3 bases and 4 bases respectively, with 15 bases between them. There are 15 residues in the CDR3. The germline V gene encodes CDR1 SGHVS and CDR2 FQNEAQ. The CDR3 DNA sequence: TGTGCCAGCAGCTTCCGCCAGACAGGCCTCTATGGCTACACCTTC. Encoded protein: CASSFRQTGLYGYTF.

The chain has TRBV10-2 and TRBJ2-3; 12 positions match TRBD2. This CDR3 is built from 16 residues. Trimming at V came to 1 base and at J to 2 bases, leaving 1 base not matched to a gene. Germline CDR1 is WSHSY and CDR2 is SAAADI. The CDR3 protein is CASSEWTSGVTDTQYF. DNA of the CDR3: TGCGCCAGCAGTGAGTGGACTAGCGGGGTCACAGATACGCAGTATTTT.

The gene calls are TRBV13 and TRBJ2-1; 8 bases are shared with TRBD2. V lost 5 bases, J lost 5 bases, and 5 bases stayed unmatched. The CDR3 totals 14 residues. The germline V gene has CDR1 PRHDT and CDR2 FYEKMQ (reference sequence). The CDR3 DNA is TGTGCCAGCAGCCTTAGCGGGATGAACAATGAGCAGTTCTTC. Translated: CASSLSGMNNEQFF.

The CDR3 sequence is CASSELPAGPLIQPQFF. CDR3 DNA sequence: TGTGCCAGCAGTGAACTCCCAGCGGGCCCCCTAATCCAACCACAGTTCTTC. The chain recombines TRBV6-1 with TRBJ2-1, with a tentative D call TRBD2 (6 bases). From germline, CDR1 is MNHNS and CDR2 SASEGT. The CDR3 covers 17 residues. V dropped 2 bases and J dropped 13 bases, with 27 bases sitting between them.

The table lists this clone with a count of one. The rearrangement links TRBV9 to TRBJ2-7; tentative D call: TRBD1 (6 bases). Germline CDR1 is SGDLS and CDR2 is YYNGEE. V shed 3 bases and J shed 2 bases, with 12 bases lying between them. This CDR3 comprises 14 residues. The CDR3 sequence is CASSGGDMTYEQYF. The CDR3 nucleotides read TGTGCCAGCAGCGGTGGGGACATGACCTACGAGCAGTACTTC.

The CDR3 nucleotides read TGTGCCAGCAGTTCGGACAGGGGATCAGATACGCAGTATTTT. It codes for CASSSDRGSDTQYF. The genes are TRBV2 and TRBJ2-3; 9 positions match TRBD1. The J segment lost 4 bases and the V segment lost 5 bases, leaving 4 bases of the junction unmatched. Per the germline V gene, CDR1 is SNHLY and CDR2 is FYNNEI. The CDR3 is 14 residues long. The whole variable domain, remainder taken from reference TRBV2 and TRBJ2-3, is EPEVTQTPSHQVTQMGQEVILRCVPISNHLYFYWYRQILGQKVEFLVSFYNNEISEKSEIFDDQFSVERPDGSNFTLKIRSTKLEDSAMYFCASSSDRGSDTQYFGPGTRLTVL.

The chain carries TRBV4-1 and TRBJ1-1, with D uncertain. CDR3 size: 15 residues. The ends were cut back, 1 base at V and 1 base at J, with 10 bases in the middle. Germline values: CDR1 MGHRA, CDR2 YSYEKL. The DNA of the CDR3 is TGCGCCAGCAGCCAAGGTCTTGGCAAGAACACTGAAGCTTTCTTT. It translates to CASSQGLGKNTEAFF.

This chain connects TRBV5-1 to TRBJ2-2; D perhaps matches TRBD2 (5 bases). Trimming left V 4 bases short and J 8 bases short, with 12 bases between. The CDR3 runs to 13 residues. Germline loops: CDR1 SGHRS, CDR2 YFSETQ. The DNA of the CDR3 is TGCGCCAGCAGCGAACTCGGGGAGGGGGAGCTGTTTTTT. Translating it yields CASSELGEGELFF.

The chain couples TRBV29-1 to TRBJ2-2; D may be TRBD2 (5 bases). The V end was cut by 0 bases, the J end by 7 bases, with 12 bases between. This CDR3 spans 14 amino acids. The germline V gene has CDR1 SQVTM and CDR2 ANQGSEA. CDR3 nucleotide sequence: TGCAGCGTTGAAGATCGGGGATCCGGCGGGGAGCTGTTTTTT. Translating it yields CSVEDRGSGGELFF.

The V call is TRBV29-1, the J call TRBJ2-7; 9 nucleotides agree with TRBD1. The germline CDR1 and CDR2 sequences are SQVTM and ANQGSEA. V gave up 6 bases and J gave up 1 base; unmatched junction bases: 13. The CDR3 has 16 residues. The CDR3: CSVEGQGTPASYEQYF. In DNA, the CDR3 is TGCAGCGTGGAGGGACAGGGAACGCCGGCATCCTACGAGCAGTACTTC.

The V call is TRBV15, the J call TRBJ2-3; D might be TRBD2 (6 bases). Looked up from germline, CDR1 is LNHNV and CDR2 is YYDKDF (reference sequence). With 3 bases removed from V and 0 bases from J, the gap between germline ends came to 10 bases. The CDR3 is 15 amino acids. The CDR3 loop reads CATSRDYTSTDTQYF. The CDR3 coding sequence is TGTGCCACCAGCAGGGACTATACTAGCACAGATACGCAGTATTTT.

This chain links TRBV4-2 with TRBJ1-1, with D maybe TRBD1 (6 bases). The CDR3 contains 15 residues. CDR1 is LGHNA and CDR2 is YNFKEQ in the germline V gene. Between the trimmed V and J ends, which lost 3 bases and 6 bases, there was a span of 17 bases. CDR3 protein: CASSHAPGGEAEAFF. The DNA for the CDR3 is TGTGCCAGCAGCCATGCCCCTGGGGGCGAGGCTGAAGCTTTCTTT.

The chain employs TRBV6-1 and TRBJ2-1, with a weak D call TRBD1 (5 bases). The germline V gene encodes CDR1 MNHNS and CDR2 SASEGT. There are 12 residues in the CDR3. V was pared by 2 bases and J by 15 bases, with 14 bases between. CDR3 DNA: TGTGCCAGCAGTGAACTTCCCCAGGGTTCGTTCTTC. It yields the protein CASSELPQGSFF.

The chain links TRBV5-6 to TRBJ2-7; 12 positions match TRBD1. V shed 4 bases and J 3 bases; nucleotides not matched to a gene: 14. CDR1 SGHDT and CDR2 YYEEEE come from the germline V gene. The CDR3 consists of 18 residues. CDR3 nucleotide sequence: TGTGCCAGCAGCCCGGGACAGGGGGCGAGCCCTCGGCGCTACGAGCAGTACTTC. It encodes CASSPGQGASPRRYEQYF.

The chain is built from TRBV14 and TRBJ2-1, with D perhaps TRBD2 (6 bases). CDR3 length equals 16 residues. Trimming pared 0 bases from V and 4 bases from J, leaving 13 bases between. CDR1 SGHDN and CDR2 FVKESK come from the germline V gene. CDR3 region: CASSQDLILAYNEQFF. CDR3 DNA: TGTGCCAGCAGCCAAGATCTGATTCTAGCGTACAATGAGCAGTTCTTC.

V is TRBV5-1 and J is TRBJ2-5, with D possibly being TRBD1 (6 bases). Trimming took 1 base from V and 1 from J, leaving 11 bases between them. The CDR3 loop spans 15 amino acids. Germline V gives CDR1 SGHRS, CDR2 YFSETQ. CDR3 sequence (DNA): TGCGCCAGCAGCTTGTACGGACAGAGCCAAGAGACCCAGTACTTC. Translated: CASSLYGQSQETQYF.

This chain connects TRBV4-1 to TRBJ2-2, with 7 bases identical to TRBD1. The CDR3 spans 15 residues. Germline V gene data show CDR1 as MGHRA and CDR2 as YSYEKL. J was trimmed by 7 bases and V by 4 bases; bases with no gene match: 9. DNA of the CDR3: TGCGCCAGCAGCCCCCCGGACAGGTCAATCGGGGAGCTGTTTTTT. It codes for CASSPPDRSIGELFF.

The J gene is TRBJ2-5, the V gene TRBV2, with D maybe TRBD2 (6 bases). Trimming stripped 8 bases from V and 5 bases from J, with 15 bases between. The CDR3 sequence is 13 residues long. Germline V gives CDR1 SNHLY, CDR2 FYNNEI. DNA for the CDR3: TGTGCCAGCGTTGCGGGACCTTGGGAGACCCAGTACTTC. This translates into CASVAGPWETQYF.

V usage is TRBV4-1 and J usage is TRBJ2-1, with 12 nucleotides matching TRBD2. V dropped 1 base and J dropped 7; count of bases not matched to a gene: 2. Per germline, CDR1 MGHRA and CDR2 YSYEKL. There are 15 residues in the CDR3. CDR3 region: CASSQGLAGENEQFF. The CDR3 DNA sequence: TGCGCCAGCAGCCAAGGACTAGCGGGGGAAAATGAGCAGTTCTTC.

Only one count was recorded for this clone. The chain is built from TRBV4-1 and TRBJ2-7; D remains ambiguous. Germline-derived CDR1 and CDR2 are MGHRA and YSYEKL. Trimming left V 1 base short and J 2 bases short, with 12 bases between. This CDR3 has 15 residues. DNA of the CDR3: TGCGCCAGCAGCCAAGTATTCGCTACTACCTACGAGCAGTACTTC. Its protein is CASSQVFATTYEQYF.

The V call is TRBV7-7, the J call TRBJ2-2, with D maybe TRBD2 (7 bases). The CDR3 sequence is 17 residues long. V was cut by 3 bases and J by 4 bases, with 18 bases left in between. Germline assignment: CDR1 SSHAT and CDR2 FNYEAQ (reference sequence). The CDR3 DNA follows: TGTGCCAGCAGCTTCGTTCGGGGGGCGGGTAGCACCGGGGAGCTGTTTTTT. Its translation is CASSFVRGAGSTGELFF.